A selection of T cell receptor beta chains follows, all from one sample in a study of blood T cell repertoires in COVID-19. Assay used: immunoSEQ multiplex PCR; TCRdb lists only in-frame clones, some missing. The table lists approximately 200,000 clones, around nine tenths of them singletons. The source material was peripheral blood. These receptors all stem from a woman aged 55-70 years with acute or convalescent COVID-19. Each CDR3 is given with its conserved first and last residue. Each record gives: V gene, clone size, J gene, D gene, CDR3 DNA, CDR3 protein. A D gene is named only where the DNA matches it firmly. Size values are once, few and many counts, or a class for expanded clones, and some rows have none.

TRBV4-3	-	TRBJ2-7	-	TGCGCCAGCAGCCGCCTCCCATCGGGTCCTAACGAGCAGTACTTC	CASSRLPSGPNEQYF
TRBV20-1	-	TRBJ2-5	-	TGCAGTGCTAGGGTTAGGGAGGCCCAGTACTTC	CSARVREAQYF
TRBV7-9	-	TRBJ1-1	-	TGTGCCAGCAGATGGGAGGTGAACACTGAAGCTTTCTTT	CASRWEVNTEAFF
TRBV7-9	-	TRBJ2-2	-	TGTGCCAGCAGCCTCGGATCCGCAGGGCTTCTCGGGGAGCTGTTTTTT	CASSLGSAGLLGELFF
TRBV6-1	-	TRBJ2-7	-	TGTGCCAGCAGTGAAGATGGGCAGGTGAGCTCCTACGAGCAGTACTTC	CASSEDGQVSSYEQYF
TRBV5-6	-	TRBJ2-2	-	TGTGCCAGCAGCTTTCTTAGGTGGAGCACCGGGGAGCTGTTTTTT	CASSFLRWSTGELFF
TRBV27	few	TRBJ2-7	-	TGTGCCAGCAGTTTTCGGGGGGCTGAATACGAGCAGTACTTC	CASSFRGAEYEQYF
TRBV25-1	-	TRBJ1-6	-	TGTGCCAGCAGTGAATTCGGTGGGCGGGGAGCTTCACCCCTCCACTTT	CASSEFGGRGASPLHF
TRBV6-1	-	TRBJ2-2	TRBD1	TGTGCCAGCAGTGCGCTGCGGGGGACAGGGCGCACCGGGGAGCTGTTTTTT	CASSALRGTGRTGELFF
TRBV9	-	TRBJ2-1	TRBD1	TGTGCCAGCACCATCCGGGACAGAGATGTAAATGAGCAGTTCTTC	CASTIRDRDVNEQFF
TRBV4-2	-	TRBJ2-7	-	TGTGCCAGCAGCCAAGCTGGAGGGCCGTCCTACGAGCAGTACTTC	CASSQAGGPSYEQYF
TRBV6-2/TRBV6-3	-	TRBJ1-5	-	TGTGCCAGCAACCCTGCGGGACGGGCGAATTGGGGTAGCAATCAGCCCCAGCATTTT	CASNPAGRANWGSNQPQHF
TRBV5-4	-	TRBJ1-1	-	TGTGCCAGCAGGCTGGGCCCCAACACTGAAGCTTTCTTT	CASRLGPNTEAFF
TRBV14	-	TRBJ2-7	TRBD1	TGTGCCAGCAGCCATTGGGGCAGGGGGCGAGCTTCAGTCTACGAGCAGTACTTC	CASSHWGRGRASVYEQYF
TRBV5-1	-	TRBJ2-7	TRBD2	TGCGCCAGCAGCCCAAGCACTAGCGGAGGTTACGAGCAGTACTTC	CASSPSTSGGYEQYF